Below are 28 T cell receptor beta chains sequenced from a single sample in a study of blood T cell repertoires in COVID-19. Profiling relied on immunoSEQ multiplex PCR, and the TCRdb table lists in-frame clones only, not all of them. The table includes roughly 280,000 clones, about 90% detected once. Sequencing input: PBMCs or T cells enriched from blood (not recorded which). These receptors were taken from a woman aged 55-70 years who had recovered from COVID-19.

The chain employs TRBV7-9 and TRBJ2-1, with 13 bases that match TRBD2. V gave up 7 bases and J gave up 7 bases; unmatched junction bases: 13. The CDR3 has 17 residues. CDR1 is SEHNR, CDR2 FQNEAQ, per germline (reference sequence). CDR3 sequence: CASTGTSGNVGRNEQFF. The CDR3 DNA sequence: TGTGCCAGCACCGGGACTAGCGGGAATGTGGGGCGTAATGAGCAGTTCTTC. Full variable domain (remainder filled in from reference TRBV7-9 and TRBJ2-1): DTGVSQNPRHKITKRGQNVTFRCDPISEHNRLYWYRQTLGQGPEFLTYFQNEAQLEKSRLLSDRFSAERPKGSFSTLEIQRTEQGDSAMYLCASTGTSGNVGRNEQFFGPGTRLTVL.

The chain is built from TRBV10-2 and TRBJ1-5; 7 bases fit TRBD1. J was trimmed by 11 bases and V by 2 bases; bases with no gene match: 6. There are 13 residues in the CDR3. CDR1 and CDR2 (germline): WSHSY, SAAADI. CDR3 sequence (DNA): TGCGCCAGCAGTGAGGTCCACCAGGGGGCCCAGCATTTT. Translation gives CASSEVHQGAQHF.

The chain links TRBV10-3 to TRBJ2-7; 10 bases match TRBD2. Germline V CDR1 and CDR2: ENHRY, SYGVKD. The CDR3 consists of 13 residues. With 6 bases clipped from V and 5 bases from J, the junction kept 4 bases outside the gene matches. CDR3 sequence (DNA): TGTGCCATCAGCGCCGGGACTAGCGACGAGCAGTACTTC. It specifies CAISAGTSDEQYF.

This sequence joins TRBV28 and TRBJ2-1; D is perhaps TRBD1 (5 bases). CDR1 is MDHEN, CDR2 SYDVKM, per germline. V shed 2 bases and J shed 5 bases, with 7 bases lying between them. The CDR3 totals 13 residues. The CDR3, as DNA: TGTGCCAGCAGTTTAGACAGCGACAATGAGCAGTTCTTC. This sequence encodes CASSLDSDNEQFF.

V and J are TRBV5-8 and TRBJ2-5, with TRBD1 identical over 9 bases. The germline V gene encodes CDR1 SGHTS and CDR2 YDEGEE. The CDR3 has 14 amino acids. V shed 3 bases, J shed 3 bases, and the junction held 3 bases outside the gene matches. The CDR3 loop reads CASSWGTGKETQYF. The CDR3 bases are TGTGCCAGCAGCTGGGGGACAGGGAAAGAGACCCAGTACTTC.

The V gene is TRBV7-2, the J gene TRBJ1-3; 7 bases map to TRBD1. This CDR3 is built from 15 residues. Germline V CDR1 and CDR2: SGHTA, FQGNSA. The V gene end was trimmed by 6 bases and the J gene end by 0 bases; junction bases not matched to a gene: 5. CDR3 DNA: TGTGCCAGCAGGCCTAGACAGGGCTCTGGAAACACCATATATTTT. Translated, it gives CASRPRQGSGNTIYF.

V and J are TRBV7-8 and TRBJ2-1, with 10 bases lining up with TRBD2. CDR1 SGHVS and CDR2 FQNEAQ come from the germline V gene. V was clipped by 5 bases and J by 0 bases; unmatched bases: 10. This CDR3 spans 18 amino acids. In DNA form, the CDR3 reads TGTGCCAGCAGCCGCCTCCTCGGGACTAGCGACTCCTACAATGAGCAGTTCTTC. This codes for CASSRLLGTSDSYNEQFF.

The chain joins TRBV2 to TRBJ2-1; the match to TRBD2 covers 13 bases. The V gene end was trimmed by 4 bases and the J gene end by 4 bases; junction bases not matched to a gene: 4. This CDR3 has 16 residues. CDR1 SNHLY and CDR2 FYNNEI come from the germline V gene. The CDR3 here is CASSGQGLAGYNEQFF. The CDR3 DNA sequence: TGTGCCAGCAGTGGCCAGGGACTAGCGGGGTACAATGAGCAGTTCTTC.

This sequence joins TRBV19 and TRBJ1-5; 10 positions match TRBD1. J lost 3 bases, V lost 5 bases, and 7 bases had no gene match. CDR1 is LNHDA and CDR2 is SQIVND in the germline V gene (reference sequence). The CDR3 loop spans 16 amino acids. The CDR3 nucleotides read TGTGCCAGTAGTCCAGGACAGGGGGGATACAATCAGCCCCAGCATTTT. Residues: CASSPGQGGYNQPQHF.

This clone was seen a handful of times. V gene TRBV12-3 or TRBV12-4 combines with J gene TRBJ2-5, with 7 nucleotides matching TRBD2. V lost 6 bases, J lost 8 bases, and 9 bases stayed unmatched. The CDR3 totals 13 residues. The CDR3 here is CASRPSGPGTQYF. In DNA, the CDR3 is TGTGCCAGCAGGCCTAGCGGCCCAGGTACCCAGTACTTC.

The V gene is TRBV7-5, the J gene TRBJ2-1; the table's D gene call, TRBD1, was not cross checked with the DNA. TRBV7-5 is a listed pseudogene. The CDR3 spans 16 residues. The CDR3 sequence is CARSLGQFSSYNEQFF. CDR3 DNA sequence: TGTGCCAGAAGCCTGGGACAGTTTAGCTCCTACAATGAGCAGTTCTTC.

The chain links TRBV10-3 to TRBJ2-1; possibly TRBD2 for D (5 bases). There are 13 residues in the CDR3. Germline V gene data show CDR1 as ENHRY and CDR2 as SYGVKD. Deletions cut 3 bases from V and 4 bases from J, with 7 bases between. The CDR3 loop reads CAISDGEYNEQFF. Here the CDR3 DNA reads TGTGCCATCAGTGACGGGGAATACAATGAGCAGTTCTTC.

The chain has TRBV7-9 and TRBJ1-4; tentatively, D is TRBD1 (6 bases). CDR3 length: 14 amino acids. The germline V gene has CDR1 SEHNR and CDR2 FQNEAQ (reference sequence). Deletions cut 4 bases from V and 0 bases from J, with 6 bases between. Written as DNA, the CDR3 is TGTGCCAGCAGCTGGACAGCAACTAATGAAAAACTGTTTTTT. Translated: CASSWTATNEKLFF.

The V gene is TRBV6-4, the J gene TRBJ2-1; TRBD2 matches at 9 bases. V dropped 6 bases and J dropped 5; count of bases not matched to a gene: 11. The CDR3 sequence is 16 residues long. CDR1 is MRHNA, CDR2 SNTAGT, per germline. As DNA, the CDR3 is TGTGCCAGCAGCGAAAATCCGGCTAGCGGGGACAATGAGCAGTTCTTC. This codes for CASSENPASGDNEQFF.

The V and J genes are TRBV6-4 and TRBJ2-2, with 8 bases fitting TRBD1. CDR1 and CDR2 from the germline V gene are MRHNA and SNTAGT. V dropped 7 bases and J dropped 8; count of bases not matched to a gene: 18. There are 17 residues in the CDR3. The CDR3 nucleotides read TGTGCCAGCACTCGGAAGGCGGGACAGGTCCCTACAGGGGAGCTGTTTTTT. Translation gives CASTRKAGQVPTGELFF.

As regards this clone: At one boundary the junction diverges from the germline segment, which might be a read error. This rearrangement joins TRBV6-4 to TRBJ1-1; TRBD1 aligns across 7 bases. The CDR3 extends over 12 amino acids. CDR1 is MRHNA and CDR2 is SNTAGT in the germline V gene. CDR3 bases: TGTGCCAGCAGTGACACTTGGACAGGAATGGTATTT. It encodes CASSDTWTGMVF.

The V gene is TRBV19, the J gene TRBJ1-1, with no clear D. Germline CDR1 LNHDA, CDR2 SQIVND (reference sequence). The V end lost 5 bases, the J end lost 2 bases, and 15 bases lay between the germline ends. This CDR3 spans 15 amino acids. CDR3 in amino acids: CASSRSDTFNTEAFF. The CDR3 nucleotides are TGTGCCAGTAGTCGGTCAGACACTTTTAACACTGAAGCTTTCTTT.

The chain couples TRBV5-1 to TRBJ2-5; 7 bases line up with TRBD1. The CDR3 length is 14 residues. The V and J ends lost 4 bases and 4 bases, in that order; junction bases with no gene match: 7. The V gene's germline CDR1 is SGHRS and CDR2 YFSETQ. The CDR3 nucleotides are TGCGCCAGCAGCCCGGGACAGCCTACAGAGACCCAGTACTTC. Translation: CASSPGQPTETQYF.

In regard to this clone: Mismatch with germline at one junction end may stem from a read error. The V gene is TRBV28, the J gene TRBJ2-1, with 10 bases identical to TRBD2. Germline V gene sequence: CDR1 MDHEN, CDR2 SYDVKM. The CDR3 is 15 residues long. Written as DNA, the CDR3 is TGTGCCAGCAATTTAGCGGGAGGTCCCTACAATGAGCAGTTCTTC. This gives the protein CASNLAGGPYNEQFF. The full variable domain, completed using reference TRBV28 and TRBJ2-1, is DVKVTQSSRYLVKRTGEKVFLECVQDMDHENMFWYRQDPGLGLRLIYFSYDVKMKEKGDIPEGYSVSREKKERFSLILESASTNQTSMYLCASNLAGGPYNEQFFGPGTRLTVL.

This chain uses TRBV28 with TRBJ1-5; D remains ambiguous. The germline gives CDR1 MDHEN, CDR2 SYDVKM. There are 15 residues in the CDR3. V was trimmed by 6 bases and J by 4 bases, leaving 16 bases between them. CDR3 bases: TGTGCCAGCAGCCCTTTTAGAGGCGGGAATCAGCCCCAGCATTTT. Amino acids: CASSPFRGGNQPQHF.

The J gene is TRBJ2-2, the V gene TRBV7-2; 7 nucleotides line up with TRBD1. V shed 6 bases and J 8 bases; nucleotides not matched to a gene: 9. Germline-derived CDR1 and CDR2 are SGHTA and FQGNSA. This CDR3 has 14 amino acids. CDR3 DNA sequence: TGTGCCAGCAGACCGACAGGGATAATTGGGGAGCTGTTTTTT. The encoded protein is CASRPTGIIGELFF. Supplemented by reference TRBV7-2 and TRBJ2-2, the full variable domain reads GAGVSQSPSNKVTEKGKDVELRCDPISGHTALYWYRQSLGQGLEFLIYFQGNSAPDKSGLPSDRFSAERTGGSVSTLTIQRTQQEDSAVYLCASRPTGIIGELFFGEGSRLTVL.

The rearrangement links TRBV19 to TRBJ1-5, with a possible D match to TRBD1 (6 bases). The germline V gene has CDR1 LNHDA and CDR2 SQIVND (reference sequence). This CDR3 comprises 13 residues. Trimming shortened V by 3 bases and J by 6 bases, and 9 bases separated the two germline ends. In DNA, the CDR3 is TGTGCCAGTAGTATTCAGGGGCCTCAGCCCCAGCATTTT. It translates to CASSIQGPQPQHF. Drawing the rest from reference TRBV19 and TRBJ1-5, the complete variable domain is DGGITQSPKYLFRKEGQNVTLSCEQNLNHDAMYWYRQDPGQGLRLIYYSQIVNDFQKGDIAEGYSVSREKKESFPLTVTSAQKNPTAFYLCASSIQGPQPQHFGDGTRLSIL.

The chain is built from TRBV6-4 and TRBJ2-7, with 8 bases matching TRBD2. The length of the CDR3 is 13 residues. CDR1 and CDR2 from the germline V gene are MRHNA and SNTAGT. Trimming removed 7 bases from V and 8 bases from J; junction bases left unmatched: 10. The CDR3 reads CASTKREPDKQYF. In DNA, the CDR3 is TGTGCCAGCACCAAGCGGGAGCCTGACAAGCAGTACTTC.

This clone appeared a few times. The chain links TRBV6-5 to TRBJ2-5; 10 bases line up with TRBD2. V trimming: 3 bases; J trimming: 7 bases; junction bases outside the gene matches: 8. CDR1 and CDR2 from the germline V gene are MNHEY and SVGAGI. The CDR3 has 15 amino acids. The CDR3 DNA reads as TGTGCCAGCAGTTATGCTAGCGGGGGCCCTAGGACCCAGTACTTC. Translated: CASSYASGGPRTQYF.

The V and J genes are TRBV19 and TRBJ2-6; 11 bases agree with TRBD1. Trimming took 6 bases from V and 0 from J; bases not matched to a gene: 10. Germline lookup yields CDR1 LNHDA and CDR2 SQIVND (reference sequence). This CDR3 has 19 amino acids. CDR3 sequence reads: CASSHHRDRGISGANVLTF. For the CDR3, the DNA is TGTGCCAGTAGCCATCACCGGGACAGGGGGATCTCTGGGGCCAACGTCCTGACTTTC.

The chain joins TRBV7-2 to TRBJ2-7; 7 nucleotides match TRBD2. Germline V CDR1 and CDR2: SGHTA, FQGNSA. V gave up 0 bases and J gave up 0 bases; unmatched junction bases: 2. The CDR3 extends over 15 amino acids. CDR3 DNA: TGTGCCAGCAGCTTAGCCGGCGGGAGCTCCTACGAGCAGTACTTC. This encodes CASSLAGGSSYEQYF.

The V call is TRBV7-3, the J call TRBJ1-2; perhaps TRBD1 as D (6 bases). V was pared by 4 bases and J by 4 bases, with 19 bases between. This CDR3 contains 16 residues. Per germline, CDR1 SGHTA and CDR2 FQGTGA. In DNA, the CDR3 is TGTGCCAGCAGCTCAGACTCAAGACAGGAAATCTATGGCTACACCTTC. It specifies CASSSDSRQEIYGYTF.

This clone occurred once. This chain connects TRBV5-4 to TRBJ1-2, with D possibly TRBD1 on 6 matching bases. Germline CDR1 SGHNT, CDR2 YYREEE (reference sequence). The CDR3 runs 14 residues. V lost 2 bases and J lost 2, with 10 bases in between. This CDR3 reads CASSFQGPNYGYTF. As DNA, the CDR3 is TGTGCCAGCAGCTTTCAGGGGCCCAACTATGGCTACACCTTC.